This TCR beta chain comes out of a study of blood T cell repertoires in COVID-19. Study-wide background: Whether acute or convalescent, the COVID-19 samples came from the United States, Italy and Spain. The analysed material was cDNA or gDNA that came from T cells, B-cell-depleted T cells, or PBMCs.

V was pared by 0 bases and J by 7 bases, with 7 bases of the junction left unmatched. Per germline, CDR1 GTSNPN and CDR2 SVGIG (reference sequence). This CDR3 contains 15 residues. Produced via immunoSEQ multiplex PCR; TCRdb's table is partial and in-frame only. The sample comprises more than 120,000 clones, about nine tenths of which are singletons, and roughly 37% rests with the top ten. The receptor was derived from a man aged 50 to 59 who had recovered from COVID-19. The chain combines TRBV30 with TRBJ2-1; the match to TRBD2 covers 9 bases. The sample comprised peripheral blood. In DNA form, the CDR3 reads TGTGCCTGGAGTGTATTTGGCGGGGGGGTAAATGAGCAGTTCTTC. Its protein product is CAWSVFGGGVNEQFF.